This T cell receptor (beta chain) came from a study of monozygotic twins with inflammatory bowel disease. Study results and caveats: With inverse Simpson as the measure, TCRbeta diversity was lower in IBD patients than in healthy co-twins.

Details on this clonotype: What it binds is not known.

TCRdb reworked the 5' RACE reads into one entry per CDR3 protein, no DNA. This table holds more than 95,000 distinct CDR3 sequences. CDR3 length: 16 residues. Germline V CDR1 and CDR2: SGHRS, YFSETQ. The chain couples TRBV5-1 to TRBJ2-2; TCRdb indicates TRBD2, and absent DNA this call remains unverified. This TCR was recovered from a human donor with ulcerative colitis or Crohn's disease, or a healthy co-twin of an affected twin (not recorded which). The sequencing sample was made of blood. The CDR3 spells CASSLAVSVGTGELFF.